This TCR beta chain stems from a study of blood T cell repertoires in COVID-19. Cohort assignment relied on participant-reported clinical history. Methods used by the authors: Amplifying reference gene primers gave estimates of nucleated cell counts. The table came from immunoSEQ multiplex PCR; TCRdb's copy has only in-frame clones and leaves some out. V, J and clone size reflect that table, while D and trimming were determined from the DNA. The data hold a few hundred thousand clones, with 80% to 85% observed a single time. Trimming cost V 0 bases and J 9 bases; bases outside gene matches: 2. The germline V gene has CDR1 SGHNT and CDR2 YYREEE (reference sequence). This CDR3 has 14 residues.

Material for sequencing was PBMCs or T cells enriched from blood (not recorded which). This TCR was sampled from a woman between 45 and 65 years old who had recovered from COVID-19. V usage is TRBV5-4 and J usage is TRBJ1-6; 8 nucleotides align to TRBD1. CDR3: CASSLEGTGSPLHF. The CDR3 region has the DNA TGTGCCAGCAGCTTGGAGGGGACAGGTTCACCCCTCCACTTT.